This TCR beta chain stems from a study of shared clonotypes between healthy human individuals. To note about this clone: Its matching antigen is unknown.

Germline lookup yields CDR1 SGHAT and CDR2 FQNNGV. The CDR3 spans 15 residues. V was clipped by 1 base and J by 4 bases; unmatched bases: 3. The naive CD8 fraction comprised CD45RO-negative cells positively selected for CCR7 and excluded terminally differentiated effector memory CD45RA+ cells. General observations from the study: On the whole, naive subsets had larger estimated richness than memory subsets had. A reduction in generation probabilities was seen for non-shared clonotypes relative to those shared by all four donors.

It was at deep level that the assay was run. Sequencing used immunoSEQ multiplex PCR; TCRdb keeps in-frame clones, though not all of them. This sample carries nearly 600,000 clones, 95% to 96% of them seen once, and the ten largest clones take 0.1% to 0.11%. This clonotype originated in a woman aged 25-40 years in good health. Sequencing was performed on naive CD8+ T cells sorted from blood. The chain has TRBV11-2 and TRBJ2-7; 11 bases map to TRBD2. CDR3 sequence (DNA): TGTGCCAGCAGCTTAGCAACTAGCGGGAGTTACGAGCAGTACTTC. Translating gives CASSLATSGSYEQYF.